Listed here is a single T cell receptor (beta chain). This record comes from a study of cytomegalovirus exposure and HLA in healthy donors. Method: immunoSEQ multiplex PCR; TCRdb's copy keeps in-frame clones and lacks some. The sample yields more than 80,000 clones, around 96% seen once. The TCR sequence derives from a woman aged 18-35 years in good health and CMV-seronegative. Sequencing was performed on PBMCs.

The CDR3 DNA reads as TGCGCCACCAAGACAGGAAACGAGAAAGCTTTCTTT. Its translation: CATKTGNEKAFF. V is TRBV5-1 and J is TRBJ1-1; possibly TRBD1 for D (6 bases). Trimming shortened V by 9 bases and J by 9 bases, and 18 bases separated the two germline ends. CDR1 is SGHRS and CDR2 is YFSETQ in the germline V gene. The CDR3 extends over 12 amino acids.